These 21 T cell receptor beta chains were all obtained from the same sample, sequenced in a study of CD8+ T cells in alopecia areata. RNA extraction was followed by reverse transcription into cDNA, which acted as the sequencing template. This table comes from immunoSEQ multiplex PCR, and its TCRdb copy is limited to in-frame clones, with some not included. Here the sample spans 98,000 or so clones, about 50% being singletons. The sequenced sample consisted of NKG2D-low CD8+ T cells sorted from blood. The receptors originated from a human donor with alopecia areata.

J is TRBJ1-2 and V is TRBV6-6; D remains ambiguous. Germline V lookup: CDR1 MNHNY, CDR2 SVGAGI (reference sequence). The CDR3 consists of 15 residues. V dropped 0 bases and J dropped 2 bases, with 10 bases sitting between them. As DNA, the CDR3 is TGTGCCAGCAGTTACTCCGAGAATGTGAACTATGGCTACACCTTC. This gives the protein CASSYSENVNYGYTF.

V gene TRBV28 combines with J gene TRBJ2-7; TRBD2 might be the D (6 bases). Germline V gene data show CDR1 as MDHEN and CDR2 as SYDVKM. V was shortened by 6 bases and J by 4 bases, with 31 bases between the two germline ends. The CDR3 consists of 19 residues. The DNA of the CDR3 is TGTGCCAGCAGCCCAACGGGGCTCTTGGGACTTCTCGTCGGTTACGAGCAGTACTTC. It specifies CASSPTGLLGLLVGYEQYF.

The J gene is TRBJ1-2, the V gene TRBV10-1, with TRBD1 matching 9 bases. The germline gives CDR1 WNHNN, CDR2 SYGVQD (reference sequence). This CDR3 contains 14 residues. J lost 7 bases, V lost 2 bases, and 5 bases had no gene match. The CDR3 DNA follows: TGCGCCAGCAGTGAGGTCCGGGACAGGGCTGGCTACACCTTC. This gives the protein CASSEVRDRAGYTF.

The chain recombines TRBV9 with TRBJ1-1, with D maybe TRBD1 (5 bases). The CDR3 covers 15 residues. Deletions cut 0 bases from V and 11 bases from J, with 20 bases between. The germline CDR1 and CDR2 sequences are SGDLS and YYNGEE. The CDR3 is CASSVGVGDGGGAFF. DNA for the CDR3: TGTGCCAGCAGCGTAGGGGTTGGTGATGGTGGGGGTGCTTTCTTT. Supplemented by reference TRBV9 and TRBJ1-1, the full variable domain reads DSGVTQTPKHLITATGQRVTLRCSPRSGDLSVYWYQQSLDQGLQFLIQYYNGEERAKGNILERFSAQQFPDLHSELNLSSLELGDSALYFCASSVGVGDGGGAFFGQGTRLTVV.

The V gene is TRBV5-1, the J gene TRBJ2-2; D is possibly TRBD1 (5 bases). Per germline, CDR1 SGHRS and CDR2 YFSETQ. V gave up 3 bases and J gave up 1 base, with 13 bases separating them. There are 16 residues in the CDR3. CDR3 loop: CASSSVDTLNTGELFF. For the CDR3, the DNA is TGCGCCAGCAGCTCGGTGGACACACTGAACACCGGGGAGCTGTTTTTT.

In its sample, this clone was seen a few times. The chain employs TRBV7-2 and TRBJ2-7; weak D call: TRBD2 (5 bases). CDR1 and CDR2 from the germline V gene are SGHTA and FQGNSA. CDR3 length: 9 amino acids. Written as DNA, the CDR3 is TGTGCGAGCGGCTACGAGCAGTACTTC. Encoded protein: CASGYEQYF.

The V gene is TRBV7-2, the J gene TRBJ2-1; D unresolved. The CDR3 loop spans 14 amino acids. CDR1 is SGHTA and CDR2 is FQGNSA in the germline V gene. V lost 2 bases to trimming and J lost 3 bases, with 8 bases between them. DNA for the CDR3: TGTGCCAGCAGCTTAAGATCGGGCTACAATGAGCAGTTCTTC. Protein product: CASSLRSGYNEQFF.

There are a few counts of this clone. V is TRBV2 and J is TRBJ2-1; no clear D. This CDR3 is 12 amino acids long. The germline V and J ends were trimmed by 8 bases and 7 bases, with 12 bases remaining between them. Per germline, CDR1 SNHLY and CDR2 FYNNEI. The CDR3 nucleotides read TGTGCCAGCGGACCAAGGGTGAATGAGCAGTTCTTC. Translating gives CASGPRVNEQFF.

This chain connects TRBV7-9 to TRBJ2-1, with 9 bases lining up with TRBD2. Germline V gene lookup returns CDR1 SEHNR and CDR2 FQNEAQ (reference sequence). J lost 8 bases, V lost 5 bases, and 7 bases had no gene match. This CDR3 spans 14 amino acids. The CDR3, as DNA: TGTGCCAGCAGCGGGGGACTAGCATTGGATGAGCAGTTCTTC. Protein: CASSGGLALDEQFF. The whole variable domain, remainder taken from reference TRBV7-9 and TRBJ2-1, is DTGVSQNPRHKITKRGQNVTFRCDPISEHNRLYWYRQTLGQGPEFLTYFQNEAQLEKSRLLSDRFSAERPKGSFSTLEIQRTEQGDSAMYLCASSGGLALDEQFFGPGTRLTVL.

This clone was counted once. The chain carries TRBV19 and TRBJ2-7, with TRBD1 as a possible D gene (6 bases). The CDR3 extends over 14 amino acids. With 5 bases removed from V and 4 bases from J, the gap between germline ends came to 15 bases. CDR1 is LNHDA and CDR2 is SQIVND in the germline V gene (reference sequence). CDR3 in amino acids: CASSQGPGVYEQYF. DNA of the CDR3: TGTGCCAGTAGTCAGGGGCCCGGGGTTTACGAGCAGTACTTC.

The DNA for the CDR3 is TGTGCCAGCAGCCTGGGACAGGGGTTTGGAGATACGCAGTATTTT. This encodes CASSLGQGFGDTQYF. V gene TRBV5-6 combines with J gene TRBJ2-3; TRBD1 agrees at 10 bases. CDR1 and CDR2 from the germline V gene are SGHDT and YYEEEE. With V trimmed by 4 bases and J by 5 bases, 7 bases remained unmatched. CDR3 length: 15 amino acids.

The CDR3 DNA is TGTGCCAGCACCCCCGGCGGGGGGCGCTACAATGAGCAGTTCTTC. This encodes CASTPGGGRYNEQFF. This rearrangement joins TRBV27 to TRBJ2-1, with TRBD2 matching 8 bases. The J segment lost 3 bases and the V segment lost 7 bases, leaving 8 bases of the junction unmatched. The CDR3 consists of 15 residues. Germline values: CDR1 MNHEY, CDR2 SMNVEV (reference sequence).

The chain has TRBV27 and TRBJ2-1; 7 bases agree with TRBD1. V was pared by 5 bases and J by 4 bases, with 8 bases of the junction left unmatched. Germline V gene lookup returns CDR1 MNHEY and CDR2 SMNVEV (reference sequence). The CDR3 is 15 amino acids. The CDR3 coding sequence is TGTGCCAGCAGTATAGGAGGACAGGTTTACAATGAGCAGTTCTTC. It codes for CASSIGGQVYNEQFF.

The DNA for the CDR3 is TGTGCCAGCAGCTTCTGGGAGCCGGGACGCCAAGAGACCCAGTACTTC. Amino acid sequence: CASSFWEPGRQETQYF. This sequence joins TRBV11-2 and TRBJ2-5; D possibly uses TRBD1 or TRBD2 (5 bases each). Germline V lookup: CDR1 SGHAT, CDR2 FQNNGV. Deletions cut 3 bases from V and 1 base from J, with 15 bases between. The CDR3 has 16 residues. The whole variable domain, remainder taken from reference TRBV11-2 and TRBJ2-5, is EAGVAQSPRYKIIEKRQSVAFWCNPISGHATLYWYQQILGQGPKLLIQFQNNGVVDDSQLPKDRFSAERLKGVDSTLKIQPAKLEDSAVYLCASSFWEPGRQETQYFGPGTRLLVL.

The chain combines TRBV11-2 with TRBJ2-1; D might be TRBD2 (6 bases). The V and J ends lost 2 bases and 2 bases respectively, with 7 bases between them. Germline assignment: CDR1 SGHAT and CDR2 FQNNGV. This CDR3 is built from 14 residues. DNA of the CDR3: TGTGCCAGCAGCTTAATAGCGGCCTACAATGAGCAGTTCTTC. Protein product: CASSLIAAYNEQFF. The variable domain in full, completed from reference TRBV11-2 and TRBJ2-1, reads EAGVAQSPRYKIIEKRQSVAFWCNPISGHATLYWYQQILGQGPKLLIQFQNNGVVDDSQLPKDRFSAERLKGVDSTLKIQPAKLEDSAVYLCASSLIAAYNEQFFGPGTRLTVL.

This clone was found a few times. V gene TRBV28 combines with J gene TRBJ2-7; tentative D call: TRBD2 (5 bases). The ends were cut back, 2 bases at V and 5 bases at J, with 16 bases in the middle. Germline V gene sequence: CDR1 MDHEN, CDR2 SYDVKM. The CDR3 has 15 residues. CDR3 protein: CASSLQSGPGDEQYF. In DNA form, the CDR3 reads TGTGCCAGCAGTTTACAGTCTGGGCCCGGGGACGAGCAGTACTTC. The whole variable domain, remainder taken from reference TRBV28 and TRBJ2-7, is DVKVTQSSRYLVKRTGEKVFLECVQDMDHENMFWYRQDPGLGLRLIYFSYDVKMKEKGDIPEGYSVSREKKERFSLILESASTNQTSMYLCASSLQSGPGDEQYFGPGTRLTVT.

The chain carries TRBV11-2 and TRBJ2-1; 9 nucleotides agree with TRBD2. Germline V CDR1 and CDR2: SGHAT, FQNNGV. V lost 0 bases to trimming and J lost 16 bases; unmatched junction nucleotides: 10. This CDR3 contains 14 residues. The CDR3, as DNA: TGTGCCAGCAGCTTAGATGTCAGCGGGAGGCCTCTTTTCTTC. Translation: CASSLDVSGRPLFF.

The CDR3 sequence is CASSLSTGSNQPQHF. In DNA, the CDR3 is TGTGCCAGCAGTTTATCGACAGGTAGCAATCAGCCCCAGCATTTT. The chain couples TRBV27 to TRBJ1-5, with D perhaps TRBD1 (6 bases). The germline V and J ends were trimmed by 0 bases and 0 bases, with 6 bases remaining between them. The CDR3 loop spans 15 amino acids. Germline lookup yields CDR1 MNHEY and CDR2 SMNVEV (reference sequence).

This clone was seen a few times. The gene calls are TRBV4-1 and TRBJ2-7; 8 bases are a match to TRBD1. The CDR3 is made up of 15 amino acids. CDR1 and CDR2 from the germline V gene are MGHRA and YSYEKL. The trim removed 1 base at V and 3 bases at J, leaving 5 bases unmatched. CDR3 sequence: CASSQVEDRDYEQYF. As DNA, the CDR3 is TGCGCCAGCAGCCAAGTAGAGGACAGGGACTACGAGCAGTACTTC.

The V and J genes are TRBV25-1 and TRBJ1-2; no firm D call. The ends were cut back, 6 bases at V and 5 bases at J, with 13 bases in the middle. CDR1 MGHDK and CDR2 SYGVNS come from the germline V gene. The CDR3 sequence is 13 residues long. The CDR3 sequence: CASSDDVPYGYTF. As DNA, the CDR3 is TGTGCCAGCAGCGATGACGTTCCATATGGCTACACCTTC.

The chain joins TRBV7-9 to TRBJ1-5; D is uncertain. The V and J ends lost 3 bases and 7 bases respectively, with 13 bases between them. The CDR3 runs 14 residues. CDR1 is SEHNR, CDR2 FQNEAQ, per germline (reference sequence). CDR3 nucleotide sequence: TGTGCCAGCAGCTTTGAAGAGGGTCGGCAGCCCCAGCATTTT. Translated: CASSFEEGRQPQHF.